Listed here is a single T cell receptor beta chain. Its cognate antigen is unknown. CDR3 length: 16 amino acids. Trimming stripped 2 bases from V and 1 base from J, with 14 bases between. Germline V gene lookup returns CDR1 MNHNS and CDR2 SASEGT. The data were taken from a study of shared clonotypes between healthy human individuals. General study points: Sampling covered blood only; tissue repertoires likely differ.

Naivety among CD8 cells was defined by CD45RO negativity and positive CCR7 selection, thereby excluding terminally differentiated effector memory CD45RA+ cells. The donors, all of them Caucasian adults, lived in Nashville, Tennessee. The assay was run at deep level. The method was immunoSEQ multiplex PCR; TCRdb's version includes in-frame clones alone and lacks a portion of them. The table records about 1,900,000 clones, approximately 95% of them present only once. The chain combines TRBV6-1 with TRBJ1-2; no clear D gene. Sequenced sample: naive CD8+ T cells sorted from blood. The clonotype was recovered from a man aged 18 to 30 in good health. CDR3 loop: CASSEPGRLNNYGYTF. The DNA of the CDR3 is TGTGCCAGCAGTGAACCCGGACGCCTTAATAACTATGGCTACACCTTC.